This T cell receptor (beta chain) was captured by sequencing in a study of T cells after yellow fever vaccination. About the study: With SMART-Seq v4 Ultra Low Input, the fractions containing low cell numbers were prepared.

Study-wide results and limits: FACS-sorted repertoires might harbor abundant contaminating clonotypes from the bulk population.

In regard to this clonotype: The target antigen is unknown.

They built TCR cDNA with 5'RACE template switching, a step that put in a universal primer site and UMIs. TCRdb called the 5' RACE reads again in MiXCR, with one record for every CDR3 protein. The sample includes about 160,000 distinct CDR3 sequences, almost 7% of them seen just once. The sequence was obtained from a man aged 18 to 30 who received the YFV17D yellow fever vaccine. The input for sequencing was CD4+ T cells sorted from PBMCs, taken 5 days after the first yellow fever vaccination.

The CDR3 DNA follows: TGTGCCAGCTCACGGAGTGCGGGGATGAACACCGGGGAGCTGTTTTTT. Its protein is CASSRSAGMNTGELFF. The chain links TRBV18 to TRBJ2-2; TRBD2 is a possible D gene (6 bases). Germline values: CDR1 KGHSH, CDR2 LQKENI. V was trimmed by 4 bases and J by 1 base, leaving 13 bases between them. The CDR3 has 16 residues.